A single sample gave rise to the 29 T cell receptor beta chains below, sequenced in a study of graft-versus-host responses after intestinal transplantation. The data were produced by immunoSEQ multiplex PCR, yet TCRdb's version contains in-frame clones alone and is incomplete. Among roughly 100,000 clones, approximately 84% were seen once, and the ten largest hold over 0.8%. Antigen specificity for these receptors is unknown. The material was unstimulated CD4+ T cells sorted from spleen or lymph node cells, obtained before intestinal transplant. The receptor set was obtained from a human donor who received an intestinal transplant.

The chain joins TRBV28 to TRBJ2-1; 7 bases fit TRBD1. Per germline, CDR1 MDHEN and CDR2 SYDVKM. The CDR3 totals 14 residues. J was trimmed by 5 bases and V by 4 bases; bases with no gene match: 5. CDR3 in DNA: TGTGCCAGCAGTTCACAGGGGATACACAATGAGCAGTTCTTC. It translates to CASSSQGIHNEQFF. Looking up the rest from reference TRBV28 and TRBJ2-1 gives the full variable domain: DVKVTQSSRYLVKRTGEKVFLECVQDMDHENMFWYRQDPGLGLRLIYFSYDVKMKEKGDIPEGYSVSREKKERFSLILESASTNQTSMYLCASSSQGIHNEQFFGPGTRLTVL.

This chain uses TRBV2 with TRBJ2-5; 8 nucleotides match TRBD1. The CDR3 loop spans 13 amino acids. Germline V gene data show CDR1 as SNHLY and CDR2 as FYNNEI. The CDR3 DNA follows: TGTGCGTCGCAAAGACAGGGGAAAGAGACCCAGTACTTC. Translating gives CASQRQGKETQYF. Full variable domain (remainder filled in from reference TRBV2 and TRBJ2-5): EPEVTQTPSHQVTQMGQEVILRCVPISNHLYFYWYRQILGQKVEFLVSFYNNEISEKSEIFDDQFSVERPDGSNFTLKIRSTKLEDSAMYFCASQRQGKETQYFGPGTRLLVL.

The rearrangement uses TRBV15 and TRBJ2-1; 7 bases are a match to TRBD2. This CDR3 has 17 residues. The germline V gene encodes CDR1 LNHNV and CDR2 YYDKDF (reference sequence). The V segment lost 3 bases and the J segment 9 bases; nucleotides outside the gene matches: 17. The CDR3 reads CATSRERAGIELGEQFF. Written as DNA, the CDR3 is TGTGCCACCAGCAGGGAAAGAGCGGGAATTGAACTCGGTGAGCAGTTCTTC.

The chain has TRBV2 and TRBJ2-2; TRBD2 might be the D (6 bases). There are 18 residues in the CDR3. V was clipped by 5 bases and J by 0 bases, with 19 bases between them. From germline, CDR1 is SNHLY and CDR2 FYNNEI. The CDR3 DNA reads as TGTGCCAGCAGTATTATACCCCCGGGACTCGCGAACACCGGGGAGCTGTTTTTT. The encoded protein is CASSIIPPGLANTGELFF.

The chain combines TRBV7-2 with TRBJ1-1; no firm D call. The CDR3 has 11 amino acids. Trimming shortened V by 5 bases and J by 7 bases, and 8 bases separated the two germline ends. Germline loops: CDR1 SGHTA, CDR2 FQGNSA. In DNA, the CDR3 is TGTGCCAGCAGCAATTGGGGTGAAGCTTTCTTT. Translating it yields CASSNWGEAFF.

V usage is TRBV13 and J usage is TRBJ2-5, with TRBD2 identical over 8 bases. Germline V lookup: CDR1 PRHDT, CDR2 FYEKMQ (reference sequence). The CDR3 runs 14 residues. The J segment lost 5 bases and the V segment lost 5 bases, leaving 7 bases of the junction unmatched. In DNA, the CDR3 is TGTGCCAGCAGCCCGCGGGGGGTCGGGGAGACCCAGTACTTC. It yields the protein CASSPRGVGETQYF.

The chain uses TRBV11-1 and TRBJ2-2; D remains ambiguous. Trimming pared 2 bases from V and 4 bases from J, leaving 8 bases between. Germline V gene sequence: CDR1 SGHAT, CDR2 FQDESV (reference sequence). The CDR3 runs 14 residues. The DNA of the CDR3 is TGTGCCAGCAGCTTATATCGTAGCACCGGGGAGCTGTTTTTT. Translated, it gives CASSLYRSTGELFF.

This clone occurred a few times. The rearrangement links TRBV4-1 to TRBJ1-4; the D gene is possibly TRBD1 (6 bases). Germline V lookup: CDR1 MGHRA, CDR2 YSYEKL. Trimming stripped 4 bases from V and 8 bases from J, with 17 bases between. The CDR3 covers 15 residues. This CDR3 reads CASSRGLGAGEKLFF. The DNA of the CDR3 is TGCGCCAGCAGCCGCGGCTTGGGGGCTGGGGAAAAACTGTTTTTT.

The chain has TRBV6-5 and TRBJ1-1; D not resolved. The CDR3 totals 12 residues. Trimming pared 0 bases from V and 5 bases from J, leaving 4 bases between. CDR1 and CDR2 from the germline V gene are MNHEY and SVGAGI. This CDR3 reads CASSYSRTEAFF. CDR3 nucleotides: TGTGCCAGCAGTTACTCGAGGACTGAAGCTTTCTTT.

The rearrangement joins TRBV4-1 to TRBJ2-7; 11 positions agree with TRBD2. V lost 3 bases and J lost 0; bases outside the gene matches: 10. Per the germline V gene, CDR1 is MGHRA and CDR2 is YSYEKL. There are 18 residues in the CDR3. The CDR3 region is CASSQPLAGGSSSYEQYF. CDR3 nucleotide sequence: TGCGCCAGCAGCCAGCCGCTAGCGGGGGGCTCTAGCTCCTACGAGCAGTACTTC.

The chain combines TRBV10-2 with TRBJ1-5, with D perhaps TRBD1 (5 bases). The V gene's germline CDR1 is WSHSY and CDR2 SAAADI. Trimming removed 0 bases from V and 3 bases from J, with 15 bases in between. The CDR3 contains 17 residues. Here the CDR3 reads CASSESFWGESNQPQHF. CDR3 bases: TGCGCCAGCAGTGAGTCTTTTTGGGGGGAATCCAATCAGCCCCAGCATTTT.

The chain has TRBV28 and TRBJ2-4, with D perhaps being TRBD1 or TRBD2 (5 bases each). The CDR3 totals 15 residues. Germline V CDR1 and CDR2: MDHEN, SYDVKM. V dropped 6 bases and J dropped 1 base, with 13 bases sitting between them. The DNA of the CDR3 is TGTGCCAGCAGAGGGGAGAGCCAGGCCAAAAACATTCAGTACTTC. Translated: CASRGESQAKNIQYF.

V gene TRBV10-2 combines with J gene TRBJ2-7; D not certain. V was trimmed by 5 bases and J by 6 bases, leaving 11 bases between them. The V gene's germline CDR1 is WSHSY and CDR2 SAAADI. The CDR3 loop spans 12 amino acids. CDR3 sequence: CASSQVRAEQYF. For the CDR3, the DNA is TGCGCCAGCAGTCAGGTTCGGGCCGAGCAGTACTTC.

The V call is TRBV29-1, the J call TRBJ2-3; 10 nucleotides line up with TRBD2. The ends lost 8 bases at V and 2 bases at J; junction bases unmatched: 7. This CDR3 has 14 amino acids. CDR1 and CDR2 from the germline V gene are SQVTM and ANQGSEA. CDR3 bases: TGCAGCATAAGCGGGGGGGCTTTCACAGATACGCAGTATTTT. Its protein is CSISGGAFTDTQYF.

CDR3 residues: CASSSTGGRSYEQYF. CDR3 coding DNA: TGCGCCAGCAGCTCAACAGGGGGCAGATCCTACGAGCAGTACTTC. This sequence joins TRBV5-1 and TRBJ2-7; 9 nucleotides align to TRBD1. Germline lookup yields CDR1 SGHRS and CDR2 YFSETQ. The CDR3 sequence is 15 residues long. V lost 3 bases and J lost 1; bases outside the gene matches: 5.

The J gene is TRBJ1-1, the V gene TRBV5-1, with D possibly TRBD1 on 5 matching bases. The length of the CDR3 is 17 residues. Deletions cut 2 bases from V and 0 bases from J, with 17 bases between. Germline V lookup: CDR1 SGHRS, CDR2 YFSETQ. The chain's CDR3 is CASSFKVRDRMNTEAFF. The DNA for the CDR3 is TGCGCCAGCAGCTTTAAAGTCCGGGACCGGATGAACACTGAAGCTTTCTTT.

This clone has a single count. DNA for the CDR3: TGTGCCAGCTCACTTCCCGGGTTGAGGGGCGAGGCAGGGGCCAACGTCCTGACTTTC. Translation gives CASSLPGLRGEAGANVLTF. V usage is TRBV18 and J usage is TRBJ2-6; either TRBD1 or TRBD2 may fit D (5 bases each). Germline CDR1 reads KGHSH; CDR2 reads LQKENI. The CDR3 has 19 amino acids. V was shortened by 4 bases and J by 4 bases, with 23 bases between the two germline ends. The full variable domain, completed using reference TRBV18 and TRBJ2-6, is NAGVMQNPRHLVRRRGQEARLRCSPMKGHSHVYWYRQLPEEGLKFMVYLQKENIIDESGMPKERFSAEFPKEGPSILRIQQVVRGDSAAYFCASSLPGLRGEAGANVLTFGAGSRLTVL.

This chain uses TRBV11-2 with TRBJ2-5; D is perhaps TRBD1 (5 bases). The length of the CDR3 is 13 residues. Trimming shortened V by 0 bases and J by 5 bases, and 7 bases separated the two germline ends. Germline values: CDR1 SGHAT, CDR2 FQNNGV. DNA for the CDR3: TGTGCCAGCAGCTTAGAACAGGTTGAGACCCAGTACTTC. It codes for CASSLEQVETQYF.

V usage is TRBV10-3 and J usage is TRBJ2-5, with no clear D. The length of the CDR3 is 13 residues. V gave up 4 bases and J gave up 1 base, with 7 bases separating them. Germline CDR1 and CDR2: ENHRY and SYGVKD. In DNA, the CDR3 is TGTGCCATCAGTGTCGCACGCCAAGAGACCCAGTACTTC. Residues: CAISVARQETQYF.

The rearrangement joins TRBV9 to TRBJ1-2; D is ambiguous. Trimming left V 0 bases short and J 1 base short, with 4 bases between. The CDR3 is 13 amino acids. Per germline, CDR1 SGDLS and CDR2 YYNGEE. The CDR3 reads CASSVVGNYGYTF. The CDR3 DNA follows: TGTGCCAGCAGCGTAGTTGGTAACTATGGCTACACCTTC.

This clone was seen just once. The V call is TRBV30, the J call TRBJ1-4; no definite D call. V lost 1 base and J 6 bases, leaving 12 bases between the germline ends. Germline V CDR1 and CDR2: GTSNPN, SVGIG (reference sequence). There are 14 residues in the CDR3. The DNA for the CDR3 is TGTGCCTGGAGTGCAGAACTCCTGGATGAAAAACTGTTTTTT. Residues: CAWSAELLDEKLFF.

This chain connects TRBV9 to TRBJ2-1; 12 positions match TRBD2. The CDR3 is 16 residues long. Germline trimming cut 3 bases from V and 2 bases from J; bases unmatched to any gene: 3. Germline V gene lookup returns CDR1 SGDLS and CDR2 YYNGEE. The CDR3 sequence is CASSASGGAPYNEQFF. The CDR3 DNA reads TGTGCCAGCAGCGCTAGCGGGGGGGCCCCCTACAATGAGCAGTTCTTC.

The V call is TRBV11-2, the J call TRBJ2-7; possible D gene TRBD1, 5 bases. CDR1 is SGHAT, CDR2 FQNNGV, per germline. V was pared by 0 bases and J by 7 bases, with 13 bases between. CDR3 length equals 14 residues. The CDR3 region has the DNA TGTGCCAGCAGCTTAGACCGGACATCCGAGGAGCAGTACTTC. Translating gives CASSLDRTSEEQYF.

The rearrangement links TRBV5-6 to TRBJ2-7; 7 bases map to TRBD2. The CDR3 loop spans 14 amino acids. The J segment lost 6 bases and the V segment lost 2 bases, leaving 8 bases of the junction unmatched. Germline V gene lookup returns CDR1 SGHDT and CDR2 YYEEEE. CDR3: CASSFERGVGEQYF. DNA of the CDR3: TGTGCCAGCAGCTTTGAACGGGGGGTCGGCGAGCAGTACTTC.

The V and J genes are TRBV6-1 and TRBJ2-5; the D gene is possibly TRBD2 (6 bases). V lost 7 bases, J lost 4 bases, and 13 bases lay in between. This CDR3 comprises 13 residues. Germline values: CDR1 MNHNS, CDR2 SASEGT. The CDR3 bases are TGTGCCAGCACCGGGTCCGGGGGAGAGACCCAGTACTTC. It specifies CASTGSGGETQYF.

The rearrangement links TRBV19 to TRBJ1-6; D uncertain. Per germline, CDR1 LNHDA and CDR2 SQIVND (reference sequence). V was cut by 7 bases and J by 5 bases, with 9 bases left in between. CDR3 size: 13 residues. CDR3 nucleotides: TGTGCCAGTAAATTGGAGAATAATTCACCCCTCCACTTT. It codes for CASKLENNSPLHF.

V usage is TRBV27 and J usage is TRBJ2-3; D gene uncertain. Trimming left V 6 bases short and J 0 bases short, with 4 bases between. The germline V gene has CDR1 MNHEY and CDR2 SMNVEV (reference sequence). The CDR3 spans 12 residues. The CDR3 loop is CASRTSTDTQYF. The CDR3 coding sequence is TGTGCCAGCAGGACTAGCACAGATACGCAGTATTTT.

The chain combines TRBV5-4 with TRBJ2-3; D not certain. Per the germline V gene, CDR1 is SGHNT and CDR2 is YYREEE (reference sequence). Trimming took 3 bases from V and 2 from J, leaving 16 bases between them. CDR3 size: 16 residues. This chain's CDR3 is CASSWLNAKLTDTQYF. CDR3 bases: TGTGCCAGCAGCTGGCTCAACGCCAAACTCACAGATACGCAGTATTTT. Variable domain in full (rest from reference TRBV5-4 and TRBJ2-3): ETGVTQSPTHLIKTRGQQVTLRCSSQSGHNTVSWYQQALGQGPQFIFQYYREEENGRGNFPPRFSGLQFPNYSSELNVNALELDDSALYLCASSWLNAKLTDTQYFGPGTRLTVL.

This chain links TRBV15 with TRBJ1-5; D remains unclear. CDR1 is LNHNV, CDR2 YYDKDF, per germline (reference sequence). This CDR3 has 13 residues. The germline V and J ends were trimmed by 11 bases and 3 bases, with 14 bases remaining between them. CDR3 sequence: CASSGGLNQPQHF. CDR3 coding DNA: TGTGCCTCTTCTGGCGGACTCAATCAGCCCCAGCATTTT.